A selection of T cell receptor beta chains follows, all from one sample in a study of blood T cell repertoires in COVID-19. TCRdb keeps only in-frame clones here, not all; method: immunoSEQ multiplex PCR. Of some 180,000 clones listed, 81% are singletons. The specimen was peripheral blood. All receptors derive from a woman aged 80 or over with COVID-19, enrolled during active disease. Both conserved end residues are part of each CDR3. The D gene is left open where the match is weak. A row's size may be missing; if present it is once, few, many or a size class.

clone size: few; D gene: NA; V gene: TRBV3-1/TRBV3-2; J gene: TRBJ1-2; CDR3 DNA: TGTGCCAGCAGCCAAGGGTGGGGGGTCTATGGCTACACCTTC; CDR3 protein: CASSQGWGVYGYTF
clone size: NA; D gene: NA; V gene: TRBV2; J gene: TRBJ1-1; CDR3 DNA: TGTGCCAGCATTCGGTTAACTGAAGCTTTCTTT; CDR3 protein: CASIRLTEAFF
clone size: NA; D gene: NA; V gene: TRBV12-2; J gene: TRBJ1-4; CDR3 DNA: TGTGCAAGTCGCTTAGTCAGGGTCAGGGAAAAACTGTTTTTT; CDR3 protein: CASRLVRVREKLFF
clone size: few; D gene: TRBD1; V gene: TRBV20-1; J gene: TRBJ1-1; CDR3 DNA: TGCAGTGCTAGTCGCGGGACAGGGGTCATCACTGAAGCTTTCTTT; CDR3 protein: CSASRGTGVITEAFF
clone size: NA; D gene: NA; V gene: TRBV6-2/TRBV6-3; J gene: TRBJ1-1; CDR3 DNA: TGTGCCAGCAGTTTTGCCGGGCTTGCAGGGCCCCTGAACACTGAAGCTTTCTTT; CDR3 protein: CASSFAGLAGPLNTEAFF
clone size: NA; D gene: NA; V gene: TRBV2; J gene: TRBJ1-5; CDR3 DNA: TGTGCCAGCAGTGACTATAGCAATCAGCCCCAGCATTTT; CDR3 protein: CASSDYSNQPQHF
clone size: NA; D gene: NA; V gene: TRBV27; J gene: TRBJ1-6; CDR3 DNA: TGTGCCAGCAGCCCCCGTCGGGAATCACCCCTCCACTTT; CDR3 protein: CASSPRRESPLHF
clone size: once; D gene: TRBD1; V gene: TRBV19; J gene: TRBJ1-2; CDR3 DNA: TGTGCCAGTAGCGGACAGGCTGGCTATGGCTACACCTTC; CDR3 protein: CASSGQAGYGYTF
clone size: NA; D gene: TRBD2; V gene: TRBV7-2; J gene: TRBJ2-5; CDR3 DNA: TGTGCCAGCAGTCTTACTAGCGGACTGTACCAAGAGACCCAGTACTTC; CDR3 protein: CASSLTSGLYQETQYF
clone size: NA; D gene: NA; V gene: TRBV20-1; J gene: TRBJ1-5; CDR3 DNA: TGCAGTGCTAGTCGAGGGCCATACAATCAGCCCCAGCATTTT; CDR3 protein: CSASRGPYNQPQHF
clone size: NA; D gene: TRBD1; V gene: TRBV19; J gene: TRBJ2-7; CDR3 DNA: TGTGCCAGTAGTATGGGGACAGGCTACGAGCAGTACTTC; CDR3 protein: CASSMGTGYEQYF
clone size: NA; D gene: NA; V gene: TRBV30; J gene: TRBJ1-2; CDR3 DNA: TGTGCCTGGAGGGACCGGAGGGTTGGCTACACCTTC; CDR3 protein: CAWRDRRVGYTF
clone size: NA; D gene: NA; V gene: TRBV4-3; J gene: TRBJ2-7; CDR3 DNA: TGCGCCAGCAGCCAAGAGAGGCACGGAGCCTACGAGCAGTACTTC; CDR3 protein: CASSQERHGAYEQYF
clone size: NA; D gene: NA; V gene: TRBV5-1; J gene: TRBJ1-1; CDR3 DNA: TGCGCCAGCAGGACGGAGCCCTTCACTGAAGCTTTCTTT; CDR3 protein: CASRTEPFTEAFF
clone size: NA; D gene: TRBD2; V gene: TRBV5-1; J gene: TRBJ2-5; CDR3 DNA: TGCGCCAGCAGCTCCACATTCCCTAGCGGGGATCAAGAGACCCAGTACTTC; CDR3 protein: CASSSTFPSGDQETQYF
clone size: NA; D gene: TRBD1; V gene: TRBV5-1; J gene: TRBJ1-1; CDR3 DNA: TGCGCCAGCAGCTTGGGCGACAGGGAGAACACTGAAGCTTTCTTT; CDR3 protein: CASSLGDRENTEAFF
clone size: NA; D gene: TRBD1; V gene: TRBV19; J gene: TRBJ1-2; CDR3 DNA: TGTGCCAGCAGGGGGACAGGCTATGGCTACACCTTC; CDR3 protein: CASRGTGYGYTF
clone size: NA; D gene: NA; V gene: TRBV5-1; J gene: TRBJ1-2; CDR3 DNA: TGCGCCAGCAGCTTGCAGGGCCGAACCTATGGATCGGCCTTC; CDR3 protein: CASSLQGRTYGSAF
clone size: NA; D gene: NA; V gene: TRBV5-1; J gene: TRBJ2-2; CDR3 DNA: TGCGCCAGCAGCTTAGGGGCAGCCGGGACCGGGGAGCTGTTTTTT; CDR3 protein: CASSLGAAGTGELFF
clone size: NA; D gene: NA; V gene: TRBV9; J gene: TRBJ2-3; CDR3 DNA: TGTGCCAGCAGCGTGGGGAGAATCACAGATACGCAGTATTTT; CDR3 protein: CASSVGRITDTQYF
clone size: few; D gene: NA; V gene: TRBV28; J gene: TRBJ1-1; CDR3 DNA: TGTGCCAGCATGGCGGACATGAACACTGAAGCTTTCTTT; CDR3 protein: CASMADMNTEAFF
clone size: NA; D gene: TRBD1; V gene: TRBV27; J gene: TRBJ2-3; CDR3 DNA: TGTGCCAGCAGTTTTCGGACAGGGGGCACAGATACGCAGTATTTT; CDR3 protein: CASSFRTGGTDTQYF
clone size: NA; D gene: TRBD1; V gene: TRBV24-1; J gene: TRBJ2-7; CDR3 DNA: TGTGCCACCAGTGAGGGGACAGCCGCGATAGGGGAGCAGTACTTC; CDR3 protein: CATSEGTAAIGEQYF
clone size: NA; D gene: TRBD1; V gene: TRBV7-9; J gene: TRBJ2-3; CDR3 DNA: TGTGCCAGCAGCTTCCGACAGGGTAGCACAGATACGCAGTATTTT; CDR3 protein: CASSFRQGSTDTQYF
clone size: NA; D gene: NA; V gene: TRBV5-6; J gene: TRBJ1-2; CDR3 DNA: TGTGCCAGCAGCGAGCGATTAACAGGGTCTCTCTATGGCTACACCTTC; CDR3 protein: CASSERLTGSLYGYTF
clone size: NA; D gene: TRBD1; V gene: TRBV5-5; J gene: TRBJ1-4; CDR3 DNA: TGTGCCAGCAGCTTGTTCCAGGGGGGCGAACCCGAAAAACTGTTTTTT; CDR3 protein: CASSLFQGGEPEKLFF
clone size: NA; D gene: NA; V gene: TRBV1; J gene: TRBJ2-1; CDR3 DNA: TGCACCAGCAGCCAAGAGGGACAAGATAGGCCTAGTAGGGACAATGAGCAGTTCTTC; CDR3 protein: CTSSQEGQDRPSRDNEQFF
clone size: NA; D gene: TRBD2; V gene: TRBV7-8; J gene: TRBJ2-7; CDR3 DNA: TGTGCCAGCAGCTTAGTTGGCGGGGGGGCGTACGAGCAGTACTTC; CDR3 protein: CASSLVGGGAYEQYF
clone size: few; D gene: TRBD1; V gene: TRBV5-4; J gene: TRBJ1-2; CDR3 DNA: TGTGCCAGCAGCACCCGGACAGGTTCAGCATATGGCTACACCTTC; CDR3 protein: CASSTRTGSAYGYTF
clone size: NA; D gene: NA; V gene: TRBV6-1; J gene: TRBJ2-1; CDR3 DNA: TGTGCCAGCAGTGAAATTTTGGGGACTTACTTTAACAATGAGCAGTTCTTC; CDR3 protein: CASSEILGTYFNNEQFF
clone size: NA; D gene: NA; V gene: TRBV6-5; J gene: TRBJ1-2; CDR3 DNA: TGTGCCAGCGGGAGGGGTCTTAACTATGGCTACACCTTC; CDR3 protein: CASGRGLNYGYTF
clone size: NA; D gene: TRBD2; V gene: TRBV5-1; J gene: TRBJ2-1; CDR3 DNA: TGCGCCAGCAGCTTGGCGGGACTAGCGGGGAGCAATGAGCAGTTCTTC; CDR3 protein: CASSLAGLAGSNEQFF
clone size: NA; D gene: TRBD2; V gene: TRBV25-1; J gene: TRBJ2-5; CDR3 DNA: TGTGCCAGCAGTGAATCCCTCCTAGCGGGGGATCAAGAGACCCAGTACTTC; CDR3 protein: CASSESLLAGDQETQYF
clone size: NA; D gene: TRBD1; V gene: TRBV15; J gene: TRBJ1-2; CDR3 DNA: TGTGCCACCAGCCCCGTCGACAGGGTCTATGGCTACACCTTC; CDR3 protein: CATSPVDRVYGYTF
clone size: few; D gene: TRBD1; V gene: TRBV2; J gene: TRBJ2-7; CDR3 DNA: TGTGCCAGCAGAGGACAGGGCTCCTACGAGCAGTACTTC; CDR3 protein: CASRGQGSYEQYF
clone size: NA; D gene: TRBD1; V gene: TRBV6-5; J gene: TRBJ1-2; CDR3 DNA: TGTGCCAGCAGTCCCGGGACAGGGGGGGCCTATGGCTACACCTTC; CDR3 protein: CASSPGTGGAYGYTF
clone size: NA; D gene: TRBD1; V gene: TRBV19; J gene: TRBJ1-2; CDR3 DNA: TGTGCCAGTAGTATACAAGGACAGGCTAACTATGGCTACACCTTC; CDR3 protein: CASSIQGQANYGYTF
clone size: few; D gene: NA; V gene: TRBV12-5; J gene: TRBJ1-3; CDR3 DNA: TGTGCTAGTGGTTTCGGCAGAGGGCATGGAAACACCATATATTTT; CDR3 protein: CASGFGRGHGNTIYF
clone size: few; D gene: TRBD2; V gene: TRBV19; J gene: TRBJ2-1; CDR3 DNA: TGTGCCAGCGGGACTAGCGGGAGCGGCTACAATGAGCAGTTCTTC; CDR3 protein: CASGTSGSGYNEQFF
clone size: NA; D gene: NA; V gene: TRBV10-3; J gene: TRBJ2-4; CDR3 DNA: TGTGCCATCAGTGATGACAGGGCCAAAAACATTCAGTACTTC; CDR3 protein: CAISDDRAKNIQYF
clone size: NA; D gene: TRBD1; V gene: TRBV5-1; J gene: TRBJ2-3; CDR3 DNA: TGCGCCAGCAGCCCAGGACAGGGCACAGATACGCAGTATTTT; CDR3 protein: CASSPGQGTDTQYF
clone size: NA; D gene: TRBD1; V gene: TRBV25-1; J gene: TRBJ2-1; CDR3 DNA: TGTGCCAGCAGTGTGACAGGGGATGAGCAGTTCTTC; CDR3 protein: CASSVTGDEQFF
clone size: NA; D gene: NA; V gene: TRBV4-2; J gene: TRBJ1-4; CDR3 DNA: TGTGCCAGCAGCCAGTTAACAGGGATTGGGGAAAAACTGTTTTTT; CDR3 protein: CASSQLTGIGEKLFF
clone size: NA; D gene: TRBD1; V gene: TRBV28; J gene: TRBJ2-6; CDR3 DNA: TGTGCCAGCAGCACAGGGACAGTGCTATCTGGGGCCAACGTCCTGACTTTC; CDR3 protein: CASSTGTVLSGANVLTF
clone size: few; D gene: NA; V gene: TRBV9; J gene: TRBJ2-1; CDR3 DNA: TGTGCCAGCAGCGTAGGATGGACTTACAATGAGCAGTTCTTC; CDR3 protein: CASSVGWTYNEQFF
clone size: NA; D gene: NA; V gene: TRBV4-1; J gene: TRBJ1-1; CDR3 DNA: TGCGCCAGCAGCTTGGGCAGGAACACTGAAGCTTTCTTT; CDR3 protein: CASSLGRNTEAFF
clone size: NA; D gene: TRBD1; V gene: TRBV2; J gene: TRBJ2-7; CDR3 DNA: TGTGCCAGCAGTGGAGGACAGGGGCCCTACGAGCAGTACTTC; CDR3 protein: CASSGGQGPYEQYF
clone size: NA; D gene: NA; V gene: TRBV27; J gene: TRBJ2-1; CDR3 DNA: TGTGCCAGCAGCCGGGGAGCCTACAATGAGCAGTTCTTC; CDR3 protein: CASSRGAYNEQFF
clone size: NA; D gene: NA; V gene: TRBV28; J gene: TRBJ1-5; CDR3 DNA: TGTGCCAGCAGTTCCCCTGGCCGTAGCAATCAGCCCCAGCATTTT; CDR3 protein: CASSSPGRSNQPQHF